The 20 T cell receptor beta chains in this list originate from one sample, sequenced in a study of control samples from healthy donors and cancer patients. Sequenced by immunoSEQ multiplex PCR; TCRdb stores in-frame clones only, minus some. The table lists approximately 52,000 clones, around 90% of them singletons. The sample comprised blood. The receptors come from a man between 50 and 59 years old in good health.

The CDR3 sequence is CASSPGQGRYGYTF. CDR3 nucleotide sequence: TGTGCCAGCAGTCCCGGACAGGGGAGGTATGGCTACACCTTC. The chain links TRBV28 to TRBJ1-2, with 9 positions matching TRBD1. The CDR3 length is 14 residues. V lost 5 bases, J lost 5 bases, and 6 bases stayed unmatched. The germline gives CDR1 MDHEN, CDR2 SYDVKM.

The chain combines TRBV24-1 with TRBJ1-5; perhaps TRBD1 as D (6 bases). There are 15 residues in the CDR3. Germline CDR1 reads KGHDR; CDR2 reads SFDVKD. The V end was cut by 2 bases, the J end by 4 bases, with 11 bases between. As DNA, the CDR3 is TGTGCCACCAGTGATTCGACAGGACCTAATCAGCCCCAGCATTTT. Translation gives CATSDSTGPNQPQHF.

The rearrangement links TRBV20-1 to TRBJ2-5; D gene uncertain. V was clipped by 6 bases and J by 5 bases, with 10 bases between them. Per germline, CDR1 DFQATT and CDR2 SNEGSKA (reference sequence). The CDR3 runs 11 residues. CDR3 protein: CSAPYSETQYF. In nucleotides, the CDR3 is TGCAGTGCCCCCTATAGCGAGACCCAGTACTTC.

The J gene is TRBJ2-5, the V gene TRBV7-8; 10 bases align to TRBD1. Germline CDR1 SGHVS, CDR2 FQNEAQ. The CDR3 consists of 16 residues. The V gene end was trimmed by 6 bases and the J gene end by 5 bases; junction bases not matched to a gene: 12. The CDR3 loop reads CASRRGGTGVWETQYF. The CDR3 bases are TGTGCCAGCAGACGAGGGGGGACAGGGGTGTGGGAGACCCAGTACTTC.

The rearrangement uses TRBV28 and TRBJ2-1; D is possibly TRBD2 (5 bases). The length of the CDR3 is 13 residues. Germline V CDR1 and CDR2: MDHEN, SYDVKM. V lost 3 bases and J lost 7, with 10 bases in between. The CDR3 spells CASSFRGGNEQFF. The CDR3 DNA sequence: TGTGCCAGCAGTTTTCGGGGTGGGAATGAGCAGTTCTTC.

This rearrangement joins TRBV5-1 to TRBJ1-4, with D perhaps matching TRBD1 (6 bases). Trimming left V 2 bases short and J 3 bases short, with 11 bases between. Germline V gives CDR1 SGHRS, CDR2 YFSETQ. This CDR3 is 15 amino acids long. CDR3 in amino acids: CASSLSGTSNEKLFF. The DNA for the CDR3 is TGCGCCAGCAGCTTATCCGGGACATCTAATGAAAAACTGTTTTTT.

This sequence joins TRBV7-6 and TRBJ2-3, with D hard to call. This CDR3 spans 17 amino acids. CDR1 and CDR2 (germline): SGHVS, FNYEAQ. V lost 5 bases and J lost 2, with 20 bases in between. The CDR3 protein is CASSATLRTPTTDTQYF. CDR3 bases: TGTGCCAGCAGCGCAACCCTCCGAACCCCTACCACAGATACGCAGTATTTT.

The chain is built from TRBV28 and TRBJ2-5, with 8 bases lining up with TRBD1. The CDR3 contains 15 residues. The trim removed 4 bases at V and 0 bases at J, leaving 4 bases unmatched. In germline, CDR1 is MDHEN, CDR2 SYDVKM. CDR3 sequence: CASSSRDRYQETQYF. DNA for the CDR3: TGTGCCAGCAGTTCCCGGGACAGGTACCAAGAGACCCAGTACTTC.

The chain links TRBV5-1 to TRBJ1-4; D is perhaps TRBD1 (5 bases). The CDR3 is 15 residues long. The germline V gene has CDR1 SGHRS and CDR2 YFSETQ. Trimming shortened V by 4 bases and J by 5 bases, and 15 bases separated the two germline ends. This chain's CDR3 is CASSPTGGLNEKLFF. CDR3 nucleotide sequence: TGCGCCAGCAGCCCCACAGGAGGGTTGAATGAAAAACTGTTTTTT.

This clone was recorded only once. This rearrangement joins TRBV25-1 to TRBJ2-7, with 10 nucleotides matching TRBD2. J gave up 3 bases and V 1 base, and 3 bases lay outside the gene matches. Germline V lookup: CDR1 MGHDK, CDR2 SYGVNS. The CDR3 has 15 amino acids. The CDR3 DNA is TGTGCCAGCAGTGAATTAGGGACTAGCGTCTACGAGCAGTACTTC. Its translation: CASSELGTSVYEQYF.

The CDR3: CASSWEDRSYEQYF. In DNA, the CDR3 is TGCGCCAGCAGCTGGGAGGACAGGTCCTACGAGCAGTACTTC. The chain links TRBV5-1 to TRBJ2-7, with D possibly TRBD1 on 7 matching bases. The CDR3 has 14 residues. The V end was cut by 3 bases, the J end by 1 base, with 11 bases between. Germline CDR1 reads SGHRS; CDR2 reads YFSETQ.

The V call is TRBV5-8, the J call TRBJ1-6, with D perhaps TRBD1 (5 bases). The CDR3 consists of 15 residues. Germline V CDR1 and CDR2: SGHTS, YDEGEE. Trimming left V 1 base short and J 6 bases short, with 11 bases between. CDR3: CASSLPGSGNSPLHF. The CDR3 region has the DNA TGTGCCAGCAGCTTGCCAGGGTCGGGTAATTCACCCCTCCACTTT.

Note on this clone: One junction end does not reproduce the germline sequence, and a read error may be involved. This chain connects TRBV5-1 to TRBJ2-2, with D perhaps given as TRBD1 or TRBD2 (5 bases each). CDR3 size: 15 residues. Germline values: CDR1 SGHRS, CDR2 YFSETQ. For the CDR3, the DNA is TGCGCCAGCAACTTGGGGGTTTCGAACACCGGGGAGCTGTTTTTT. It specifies CASNLGVSNTGELFF.

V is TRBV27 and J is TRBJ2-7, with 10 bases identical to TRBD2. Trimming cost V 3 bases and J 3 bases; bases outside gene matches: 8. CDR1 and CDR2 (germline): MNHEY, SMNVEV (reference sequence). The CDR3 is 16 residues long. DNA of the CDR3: TGTGCCAGCAGTTTCTTCGGGACTAGCGACCACTACGAGCAGTACTTC. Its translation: CASSFFGTSDHYEQYF.

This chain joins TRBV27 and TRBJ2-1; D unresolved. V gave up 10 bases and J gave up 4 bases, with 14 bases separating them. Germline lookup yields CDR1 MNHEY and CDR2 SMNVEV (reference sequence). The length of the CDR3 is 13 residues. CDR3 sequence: CATRVPVYNEQFF. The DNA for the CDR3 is TGTGCCACCCGGGTCCCGGTTTACAATGAGCAGTTCTTC.

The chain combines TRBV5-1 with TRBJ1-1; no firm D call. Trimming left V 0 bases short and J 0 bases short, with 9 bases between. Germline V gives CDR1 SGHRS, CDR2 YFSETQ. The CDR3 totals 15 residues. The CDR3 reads CASSLELVMNTEAFF. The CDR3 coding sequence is TGCGCCAGCAGCTTGGAGTTGGTCATGAACACTGAAGCTTTCTTT. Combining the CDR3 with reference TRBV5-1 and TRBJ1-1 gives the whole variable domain KAGVTQTPRYLIKTRGQQVTLSCSPISGHRSVSWYQQTPGQGLQFLFEYFSETQRNKGNFPGRFSGRQFSNSRSEMNVSTLELGDSALYLCASSLELVMNTEAFFGQGTRLTVV.

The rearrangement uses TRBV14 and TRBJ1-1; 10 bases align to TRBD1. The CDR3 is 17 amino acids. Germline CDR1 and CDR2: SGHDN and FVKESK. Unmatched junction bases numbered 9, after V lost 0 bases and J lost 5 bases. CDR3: CASSQERTGGFVTEAFF. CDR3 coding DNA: TGTGCCAGCAGCCAAGAAAGGACAGGGGGATTTGTAACTGAAGCTTTCTTT.

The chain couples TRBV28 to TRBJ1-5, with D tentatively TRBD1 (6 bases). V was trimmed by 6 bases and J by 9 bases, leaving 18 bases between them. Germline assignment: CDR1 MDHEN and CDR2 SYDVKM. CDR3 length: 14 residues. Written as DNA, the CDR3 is TGTGCCAGCAGGACCGGGACAACTACTCGGCCCCAGCATTTT. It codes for CASRTGTTTRPQHF. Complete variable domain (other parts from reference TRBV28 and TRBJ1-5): DVKVTQSSRYLVKRTGEKVFLECVQDMDHENMFWYRQDPGLGLRLIYFSYDVKMKEKGDIPEGYSVSREKKERFSLILESASTNQTSMYLCASRTGTTTRPQHFGDGTRLSIL.

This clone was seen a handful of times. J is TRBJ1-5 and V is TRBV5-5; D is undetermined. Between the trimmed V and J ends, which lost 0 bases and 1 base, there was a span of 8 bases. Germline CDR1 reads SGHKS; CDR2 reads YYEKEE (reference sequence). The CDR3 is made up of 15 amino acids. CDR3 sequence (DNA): TGTGCCAGCAGCTTGGGGCCAGCCAGCAATCAGCCCCAGCATTTT. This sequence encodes CASSLGPASNQPQHF.

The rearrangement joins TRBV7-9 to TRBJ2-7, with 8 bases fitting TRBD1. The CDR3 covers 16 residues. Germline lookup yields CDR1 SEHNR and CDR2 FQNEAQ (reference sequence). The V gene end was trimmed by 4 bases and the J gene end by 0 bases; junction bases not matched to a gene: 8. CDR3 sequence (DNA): TGTGCCAGCAGCTCGTCAGGGGGCTTCGGCTCCTACGAGCAGTACTTC. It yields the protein CASSSSGGFGSYEQYF.